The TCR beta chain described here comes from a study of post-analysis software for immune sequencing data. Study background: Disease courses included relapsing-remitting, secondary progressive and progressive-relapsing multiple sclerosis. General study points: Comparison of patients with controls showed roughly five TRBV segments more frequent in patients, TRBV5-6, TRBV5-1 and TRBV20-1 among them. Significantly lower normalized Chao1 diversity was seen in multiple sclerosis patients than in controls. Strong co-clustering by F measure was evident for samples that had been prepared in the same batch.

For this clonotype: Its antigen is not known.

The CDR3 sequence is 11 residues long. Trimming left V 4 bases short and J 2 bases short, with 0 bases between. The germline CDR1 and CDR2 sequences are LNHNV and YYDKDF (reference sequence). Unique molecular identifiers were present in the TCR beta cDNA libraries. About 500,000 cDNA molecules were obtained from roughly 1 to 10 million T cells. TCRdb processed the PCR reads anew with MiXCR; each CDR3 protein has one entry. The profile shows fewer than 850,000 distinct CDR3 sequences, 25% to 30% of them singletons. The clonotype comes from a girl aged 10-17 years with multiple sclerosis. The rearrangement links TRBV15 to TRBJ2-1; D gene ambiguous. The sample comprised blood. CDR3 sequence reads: CATSTYNEQFF. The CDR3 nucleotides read TGTGCCACCAGCACCTACAATGAGCAGTTCTTC.